This T cell receptor beta chain was sequenced in a study of blood T cell repertoires in COVID-19. Here immunoSEQ multiplex PCR was the method, and the copy in TCRdb shows in-frame clones only, minus some. The sample has roughly 190,000 clones, 84% seen once. Per the germline V gene, CDR1 is SGHVS and CDR2 is FQNEAQ. The J segment lost 4 bases and the V segment lost 5 bases, leaving 8 bases of the junction unmatched. The CDR3 sequence is 17 residues long. The sample was PBMCs or T cells enriched from blood (not recorded which). This sequence was found in a woman in her 30s who had been exposed to COVID-19. The gene calls are TRBV7-8 and TRBJ2-1; TRBD2 aligns across 13 bases. The CDR3 spells CASSQNWGLAGYNEQFF. The CDR3 DNA is TGTGCCAGCAGCCAAAATTGGGGACTAGCGGGGTACAATGAGCAGTTCTTC.